This TCR beta chain was sequenced in a study of blood T cell repertoires in COVID-19. Repertoires were generated with immunoSEQ multiplex PCR, while TCRdb's copy carries only in-frame clones and drops some. Found here are some 320,000 clones, around 87% of them singletons; the top ten hold roughly 8%. CDR3 length: 20 residues. The ends lost 1 base at V and 0 bases at J; junction bases unmatched: 8. From germline, CDR1 is MGHRA and CDR2 YSYEKL. This clone was recorded a few times. Material for sequencing was peripheral blood. The clonotype comes from a woman aged 50 to 60 who had recovered from COVID-19. V usage is TRBV4-1 and J usage is TRBJ2-3, with 15 bases aligning to TRBD2. CDR3 bases: TGCGCCAGCAGCCAAGTAATTACGGGACTAGCGGGAGGTAGCACAGATACGCAGTATTTT. It codes for CASSQVITGLAGGSTDTQYF.